This TCR beta chain originates from a study of shared clonotypes between healthy human individuals. Study summary: CD8 memory received one plate per donor, CD8 naive two, CD4 memory three and CD4 naive three.

Naive CD8 cells lacked CD45RO and underwent positive selection for CCR7, leaving out terminally differentiated effector memory CD45RA+ cells. All participating donors were Caucasian adults from Nashville, Tennessee. The CDR3 consists of 14 residues. CDR1 is SGHDT, CDR2 YYEEEE, per germline. The germline V and J ends were trimmed by 0 bases and 4 bases, with 11 bases remaining between them. Study-level points and caveats: Across subsets, estimated richness was generally greater for naive than for memory populations.

A note on this clone: Antigen unknown.

Assay execution took place at the deep level. Data came from immunoSEQ multiplex PCR; TCRdb stores just in-frame clones and leaves some out. The profile shows about 2,200,000 clones, approximately 94% of them singletons. The clonotype was recovered from a man between 18 and 29 years old in good health. Some clones in this sample may be carry-over from other donors' samples. This chain joins TRBV5-6 and TRBJ2-7; D is ambiguous. The sample taken for sequencing was naive CD8+ T cells from PBMCs. The CDR3 sequence is CASSLGARKYEQYF. As DNA, the CDR3 is TGTGCCAGCAGCTTGGGGGCTAGAAAGTACGAGCAGTACTTC.